Following are 24 T cell receptor beta chains from one sample sequenced in a study of glioma-infiltrating T cells after dendritic cell vaccination. Produced via immunoSEQ multiplex PCR; TCRdb's table is partial and in-frame only. The sample includes 71,000 or so clones, around 86% of them seen just once. Specimen: blood, collected before dendritic cell vaccination. The source of these receptors is a human donor with glioblastoma.

The genes are TRBV6-1 and TRBJ2-7, with TRBD1 identical over 9 bases. Germline-derived CDR1 and CDR2 are MNHNS and SASEGT. There are 12 residues in the CDR3. Germline trimming cut 5 bases from V and 7 bases from J; bases unmatched to any gene: 3. CDR3 region: CASSTGGREQYF. The CDR3 DNA reads as TGTGCCAGCAGTACAGGGGGCAGGGAGCAGTACTTC.

The V and J genes are TRBV18 and TRBJ2-5, with D perhaps matching TRBD2 (7 bases). In germline, CDR1 is KGHSH, CDR2 LQKENI. Trimming removed 2 bases from V and 0 bases from J, with 13 bases in between. This CDR3 has 16 amino acids. The CDR3 loop is CASSPITGRDQETQYF. For the CDR3, the DNA is TGTGCCAGCTCACCAATCACAGGGAGGGACCAAGAGACCCAGTACTTC.

The CDR3 loop reads CASSRSRGRTDTQYF. As DNA, the CDR3 is TGTGCCAGTAGTAGGTCGAGGGGGCGCACAGATACGCAGTATTTT. The chain recombines TRBV19 with TRBJ2-3; 7 nucleotides match TRBD1. Trimming cost V 4 bases and J 1 base; bases outside gene matches: 5. The CDR3 has 15 amino acids. CDR1 is LNHDA, CDR2 SQIVND, per germline (reference sequence).

The chain carries TRBV27 and TRBJ1-2; 7 bases fit TRBD1. The CDR3 consists of 13 residues. From germline, CDR1 is MNHEY and CDR2 SMNVEV (reference sequence). The trim removed 7 bases at V and 4 bases at J, leaving 6 bases unmatched. CDR3 coding DNA: TGTGCCAGCACTGCAGGGGGAATCTATGGCTACACCTTC. Its protein product is CASTAGGIYGYTF.

The J gene is TRBJ1-1, the V gene TRBV2; D gene uncertain. This CDR3 region has 13 residues. CDR1 SNHLY and CDR2 FYNNEI come from the germline V gene. Trimming removed 5 bases from V and 1 base from J, with 8 bases in between. CDR3 DNA: TGTGCCAGCAGTCCAGATCAGAACACTGAAGCTTTCTTT. Its protein product is CASSPDQNTEAFF.

This clone was seen a single time. The J gene is TRBJ1-2, the V gene TRBV28, with 7 positions matching TRBD1. The germline V gene has CDR1 MDHEN and CDR2 SYDVKM. The CDR3 sequence is 15 residues long. V gave up 4 bases and J gave up 7 bases; unmatched junction bases: 12. CDR3 nucleotide sequence: TGTGCCAGCAGTTATACAGGGGTAACTGAGGGTGGCTACACCTTC. The encoded protein is CASSYTGVTEGGYTF.

This clone was detected a few times. V usage is TRBV18 and J usage is TRBJ2-6; 10 bases align to TRBD1. Germline V gene sequence: CDR1 KGHSH, CDR2 LQKENI. V shed 10 bases and J 3 bases; nucleotides not matched to a gene: 21. The CDR3 sequence is 20 residues long. The CDR3 DNA reads TGTGCCACCCATTCCCCTAACGTGGACAGGGGGTTTTTTGGGGCCAACGTCCTGACTTTC. This codes for CATHSPNVDRGFFGANVLTF.

This clone came up once. The chain couples TRBV6-4 to TRBJ1-1, with a weak D call TRBD1 (5 bases). The V gene lost 5 bases and the J gene lost 1 base, with 8 bases spanning the gap. The CDR3 is made up of 13 amino acids. Germline loops: CDR1 MRHNA, CDR2 SNTAGT. CDR3 nucleotide sequence: TGTGCCAGCAGTTCGACAGAGAACACTGAAGCTTTCTTT. It translates to CASSSTENTEAFF.

This clone was detected only once. V is TRBV5-8 and J is TRBJ1-2, with TRBD1 matching over 9 bases. The CDR3 extends over 16 amino acids. In germline, CDR1 is SGHTS, CDR2 YDEGEE. The junction had 7 bases not matched to a gene; V was cut back by 4 bases and J by 0 bases. The DNA of the CDR3 is TGTGCCAGCAGCCCCGGGACAGGGCCGACTAACTATGGCTACACCTTC. It specifies CASSPGTGPTNYGYTF. The full variable domain, rest sourced from reference TRBV5-8 and TRBJ1-2, is EAGVTQSPTHLIKTRGQQATLRCSPISGHTSVYWYQQALGLGLQFLLWYDEGEERNRGNFPPRFSGRQFPNYSSELNVNALELEDSALYLCASSPGTGPTNYGYTFGSGTRLTVV.

This sequence joins TRBV11-2 and TRBJ1-1; 11 nucleotides line up with TRBD1. This CDR3 spans 15 amino acids. Germline assignment: CDR1 SGHAT and CDR2 FQNNGV. V lost 5 bases and J lost 8; bases outside the gene matches: 10. Here the CDR3 DNA reads TGTGCCAGCAGCCTTGGACAGGGGGCTGTAAGGGAAGCTTTCTTT. Amino acids: CASSLGQGAVREAFF.

The genes are TRBV2 and TRBJ2-7; possibly TRBD2 for D (6 bases). Trimming took off 4 bases at V and 6 bases at J, with 22 bases between the two ends. This CDR3 region has 16 residues. Germline-derived CDR1 and CDR2 are SNHLY and FYNNEI. DNA of the CDR3: TGTGCCAGCAGTGGGGGCCCCGTCCAAACCGGGGGCGAGCAGTACTTC. Protein: CASSGGPVQTGGEQYF.

The V call is TRBV25-1, the J call TRBJ2-5; TRBD1 matches at 7 bases. Germline-derived CDR1 and CDR2 are MGHDK and SYGVNS. The CDR3 runs to 15 residues. V was clipped by 2 bases and J by 2 bases; unmatched bases: 5. The CDR3 spells CASSERGQEQETQYF. CDR3 DNA: TGTGCCAGCAGTGAACGAGGACAGGAACAAGAGACCCAGTACTTC.

V and J are TRBV7-2 and TRBJ2-7, with 7 bases fitting TRBD1. Germline trimming cut 5 bases from V and 2 bases from J; bases unmatched to any gene: 9. The CDR3 runs 15 residues. The V gene's germline CDR1 is SGHTA and CDR2 FQGNSA. The CDR3 DNA reads TGTGCCAGCAGCCGAGGCCGGGACAGCCCCTACGAGCAGTACTTC. This sequence encodes CASSRGRDSPYEQYF.

The rearrangement uses TRBV5-4 and TRBJ1-2, with D possibly matching TRBD1 (6 bases). The CDR3 is 13 amino acids. The V gene's germline CDR1 is SGHNT and CDR2 YYREEE (reference sequence). V dropped 1 base and J dropped 4 bases, with 8 bases sitting between them. CDR3 residues: CASSLQGGYGYTF. Written as DNA, the CDR3 is TGTGCCAGCAGCTTGCAAGGGGGCTATGGCTACACCTTC.

The V gene is TRBV6-4, the J gene TRBJ2-1; TRBD1 might be the D (5 bases). The CDR3 is made up of 15 amino acids. From germline, CDR1 is MRHNA and CDR2 SNTAGT. V was cut by 6 bases and J by 0 bases, with 12 bases left in between. CDR3 loop: CASSPQGDSYNEQFF. Written as DNA, the CDR3 is TGTGCCAGCAGCCCCCAGGGTGACTCCTACAATGAGCAGTTCTTC.

A single count supports this clone. The chain uses TRBV11-2 and TRBJ2-7; perhaps TRBD1 as D (6 bases). Per germline, CDR1 SGHAT and CDR2 FQNNGV. With 1 base removed from V and 2 bases from J, the gap between germline ends came to 9 bases. There are 14 residues in the CDR3. The CDR3 DNA follows: TGTGCCAGCAGCTTAGCGGGACAAACCTACGAGCAGTACTTC. Protein: CASSLAGQTYEQYF.

This clone appeared a single time. Written as DNA, the CDR3 is TGCGCCAGCAGCGTGGGACAGGGACCGAACACTGAAGCTTTCTTT. Its protein is CASSVGQGPNTEAFF. The genes are TRBV5-1 and TRBJ1-1; 9 bases fit TRBD1. Germline V gene sequence: CDR1 SGHRS, CDR2 YFSETQ. V trimming: 4 bases; J trimming: 1 base; junction bases outside the gene matches: 5. CDR3 length: 15 residues.

The chain joins TRBV9 to TRBJ2-1; TRBD2 agrees at 11 bases. The CDR3 is made up of 15 amino acids. The V gene end was trimmed by 0 bases and the J gene end by 9 bases; junction bases not matched to a gene: 5. Germline V gene data show CDR1 as SGDLS and CDR2 as YYNGEE. The CDR3 nucleotides are TGTGCCAGCAGCGTAGTTAGCGGGGGGGCCACTGAGCAGTTCTTC. Its protein is CASSVVSGGATEQFF.

The chain recombines TRBV5-4 with TRBJ2-7; 13 bases are a match to TRBD2. Trimming took 4 bases from V and 3 from J; bases not matched to a gene: 10. Germline V CDR1 and CDR2: SGHNT, YYREEE (reference sequence). CDR3 length: 17 amino acids. CDR3 protein: CASSPQRTSGGIYEQYF. The CDR3, as DNA: TGTGCCAGCAGCCCACAACGGACTAGCGGGGGAATCTACGAGCAGTACTTC.

This chain joins TRBV5-1 and TRBJ2-2; 12 bases fit TRBD2. Germline CDR1 is SGHRS and CDR2 is YFSETQ. The CDR3 is 18 amino acids. V dropped 4 bases and J dropped 0; count of bases not matched to a gene: 7. The CDR3 is CASSAPTSGGANTGELFF. The CDR3 coding sequence is TGCGCCAGCAGCGCTCCGACTAGCGGGGGAGCGAACACCGGGGAGCTGTTTTTT.

This clone occurred a few times. The chain uses TRBV6-4 and TRBJ2-1, with TRBD1 matching over 8 bases. CDR1 and CDR2 (germline): MRHNA, SNTAGT. The junction had 4 bases not matched to a gene; V was cut back by 3 bases and J by 3 bases. The CDR3 is made up of 15 amino acids. For the CDR3, the DNA is TGTGCCAGCAGTGAAAGAACAGGGGGCTACAATGAGCAGTTCTTC. It is translated as CASSERTGGYNEQFF.

The V gene is TRBV5-5, the J gene TRBJ2-7, with TRBD1 matching 7 bases. The CDR3 has 15 residues. The germline CDR1 and CDR2 sequences are SGHKS and YYEKEE (reference sequence). J gave up 0 bases and V 4 bases, and 7 bases lay outside the gene matches. The CDR3 sequence is CASSRQTGSSYEQYF. As DNA, the CDR3 is TGTGCCAGCAGCAGACAGACAGGGAGCTCCTACGAGCAGTACTTC.

This clone appeared once. The chain links TRBV4-1 to TRBJ2-7, with 15 bases fitting TRBD2. Unmatched junction bases numbered 6, after V lost 0 bases and J lost 0 bases. Germline V gene lookup returns CDR1 MGHRA and CDR2 YSYEKL. The CDR3 extends over 19 amino acids. The CDR3 nucleotides read TGCGCCAGCAGCCAAGACGGGACTAGCGGGGGGCGAAACTCCTACGAGCAGTACTTC. It yields the protein CASSQDGTSGGRNSYEQYF.

The gene calls are TRBV19 and TRBJ2-5; D is perhaps TRBD1 (6 bases). Trimming cost V 5 bases and J 4 bases, with 11 bases left between them. Germline values: CDR1 LNHDA, CDR2 SQIVND (reference sequence). This CDR3 region has 13 residues. This CDR3 is CASSVHRAETQYF. CDR3 coding DNA: TGTGCCAGTAGTGTTCACAGGGCAGAGACCCAGTACTTC.